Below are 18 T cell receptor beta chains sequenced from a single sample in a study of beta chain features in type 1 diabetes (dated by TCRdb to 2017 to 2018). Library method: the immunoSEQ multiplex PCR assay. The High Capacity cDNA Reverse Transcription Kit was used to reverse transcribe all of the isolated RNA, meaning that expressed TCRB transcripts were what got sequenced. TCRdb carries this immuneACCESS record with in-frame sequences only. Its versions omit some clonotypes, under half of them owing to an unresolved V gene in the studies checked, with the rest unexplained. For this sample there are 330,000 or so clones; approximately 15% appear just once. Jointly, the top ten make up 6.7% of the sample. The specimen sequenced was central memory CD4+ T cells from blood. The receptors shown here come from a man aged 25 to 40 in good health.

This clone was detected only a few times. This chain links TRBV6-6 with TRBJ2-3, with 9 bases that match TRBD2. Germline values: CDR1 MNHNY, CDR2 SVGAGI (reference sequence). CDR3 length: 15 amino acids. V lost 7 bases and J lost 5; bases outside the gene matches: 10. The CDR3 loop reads CASITAGGQGDTQYF. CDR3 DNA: TGTGCCAGCATCACCGCGGGAGGGCAAGGAGATACGCAGTATTTT.

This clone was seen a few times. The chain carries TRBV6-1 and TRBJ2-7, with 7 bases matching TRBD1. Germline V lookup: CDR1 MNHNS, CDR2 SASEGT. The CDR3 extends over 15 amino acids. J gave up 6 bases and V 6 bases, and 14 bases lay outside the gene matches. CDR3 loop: CASRKQGNLLGEQYV. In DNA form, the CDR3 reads TGTGCCAGCAGAAAACAGGGGAATCTATTGGGCGAGCAGTACGTC.

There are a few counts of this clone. For the CDR3, the DNA is TGTGCCAGCAGTGAAGTAGGGAGCCAGGGGGCGTTCACCTTC. Protein sequence: CASSEVGSQGAFTF. The rearrangement joins TRBV25-1 to TRBJ1-2; 8 positions agree with TRBD1. This CDR3 region has 14 residues. The J segment lost 13 bases and the V segment lost 2 bases, leaving 12 bases of the junction unmatched. The germline gives CDR1 MGHDK, CDR2 SYGVNS.

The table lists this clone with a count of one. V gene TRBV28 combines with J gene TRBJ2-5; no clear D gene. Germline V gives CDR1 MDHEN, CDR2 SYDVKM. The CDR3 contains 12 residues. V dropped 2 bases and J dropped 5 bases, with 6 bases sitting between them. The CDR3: CASSLGWETQYF. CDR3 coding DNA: TGTGCCAGCAGTTTAGGTTGGGAGACCCAGTACTTC.

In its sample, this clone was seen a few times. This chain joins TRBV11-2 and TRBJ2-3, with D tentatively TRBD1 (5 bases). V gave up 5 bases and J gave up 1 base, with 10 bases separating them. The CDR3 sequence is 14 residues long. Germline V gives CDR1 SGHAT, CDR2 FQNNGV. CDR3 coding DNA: TGTGCCAGCAGCAACGTAGGGGGCACAGATACGCAGTATTTT. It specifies CASSNVGGTDTQYF.

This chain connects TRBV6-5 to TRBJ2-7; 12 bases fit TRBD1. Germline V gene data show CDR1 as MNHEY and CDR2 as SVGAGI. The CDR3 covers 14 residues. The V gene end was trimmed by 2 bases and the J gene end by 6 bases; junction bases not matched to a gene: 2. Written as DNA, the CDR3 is TGTGCCAGCAGTTACGGGACAGGGGGCGCCGAGCAGTACTTC. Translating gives CASSYGTGGAEQYF.

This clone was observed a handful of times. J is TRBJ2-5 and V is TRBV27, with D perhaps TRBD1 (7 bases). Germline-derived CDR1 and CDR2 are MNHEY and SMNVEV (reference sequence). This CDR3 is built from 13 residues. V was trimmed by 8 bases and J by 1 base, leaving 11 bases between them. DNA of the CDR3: TGTGCCAGCGGGGGGACAGCCCAAGAGACCCAGTACTTC. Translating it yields CASGGTAQETQYF.

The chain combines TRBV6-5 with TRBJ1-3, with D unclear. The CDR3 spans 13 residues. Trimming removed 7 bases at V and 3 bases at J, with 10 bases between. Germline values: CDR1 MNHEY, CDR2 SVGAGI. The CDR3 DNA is TGTGCCAGCACCGACAACGGTGGAAACACCATATATTTT. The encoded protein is CASTDNGGNTIYF.

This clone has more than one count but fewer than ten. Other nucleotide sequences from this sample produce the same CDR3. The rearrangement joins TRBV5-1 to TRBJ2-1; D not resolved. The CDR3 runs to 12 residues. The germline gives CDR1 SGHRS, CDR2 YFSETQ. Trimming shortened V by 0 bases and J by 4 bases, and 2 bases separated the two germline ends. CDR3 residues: CASSLDYNEQFF. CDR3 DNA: TGCGCCAGCAGCTTGGATTACAATGAGCAGTTCTTC. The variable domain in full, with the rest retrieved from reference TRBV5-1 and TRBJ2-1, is KAGVTQTPRYLIKTRGQQVTLSCSPISGHRSVSWYQQTPGQGLQFLFEYFSETQRNKGNFPGRFSGRQFSNSRSEMNVSTLELGDSALYLCASSLDYNEQFFGPGTRLTVL.

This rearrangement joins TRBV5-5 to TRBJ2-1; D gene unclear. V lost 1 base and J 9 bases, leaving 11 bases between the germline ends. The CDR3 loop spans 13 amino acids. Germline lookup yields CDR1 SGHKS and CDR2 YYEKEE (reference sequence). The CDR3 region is CASSLLGKGEQFF. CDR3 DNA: TGTGCCAGCAGCTTGTTGGGGAAGGGTGAGCAGTTCTTC.

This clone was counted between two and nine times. CDR3 coding DNA: TGTGCCAGCAGCTTGCGGGATCACTACAATGAGCAGTTCTTC. It yields the protein CASSLRDHYNEQFF. V gene TRBV5-4 combines with J gene TRBJ2-1; possible D gene TRBD2, 5 bases. This CDR3 spans 14 amino acids. CDR1 is SGHNT and CDR2 is YYREEE in the germline V gene (reference sequence). V was shortened by 1 base and J by 3 bases, with 8 bases between the two germline ends. The full variable domain, rest sourced from reference TRBV5-4 and TRBJ2-1, is ETGVTQSPTHLIKTRGQQVTLRCSSQSGHNTVSWYQQALGQGPQFIFQYYREEENGRGNFPPRFSGLQFPNYSSELNVNALELDDSALYLCASSLRDHYNEQFFGPGTRLTVL.

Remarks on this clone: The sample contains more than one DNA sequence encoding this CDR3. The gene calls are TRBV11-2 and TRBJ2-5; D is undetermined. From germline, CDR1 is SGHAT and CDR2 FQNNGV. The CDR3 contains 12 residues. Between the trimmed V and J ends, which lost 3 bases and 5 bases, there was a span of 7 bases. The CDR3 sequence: CASSFGWETQYF. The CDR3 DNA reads TGTGCCAGCAGCTTTGGATGGGAGACCCAGTACTTC.

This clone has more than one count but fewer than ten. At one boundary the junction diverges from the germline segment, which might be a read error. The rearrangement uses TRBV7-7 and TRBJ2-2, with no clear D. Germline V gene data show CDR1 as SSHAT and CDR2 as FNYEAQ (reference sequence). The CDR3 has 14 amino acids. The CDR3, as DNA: TGTGCTAGCAGCTTATTCAGGAACACCGGGGAGCTGTTTTTT. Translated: CASSLFRNTGELFF.

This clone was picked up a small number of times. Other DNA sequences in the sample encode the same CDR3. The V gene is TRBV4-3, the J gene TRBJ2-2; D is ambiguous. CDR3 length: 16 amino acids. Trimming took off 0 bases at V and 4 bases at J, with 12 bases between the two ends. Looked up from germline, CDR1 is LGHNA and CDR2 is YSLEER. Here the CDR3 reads CASSQDRRPGTGELFF. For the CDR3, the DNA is TGCGCCAGCAGCCAAGATCGGCGGCCCGGCACCGGGGAGCTGTTTTTT.

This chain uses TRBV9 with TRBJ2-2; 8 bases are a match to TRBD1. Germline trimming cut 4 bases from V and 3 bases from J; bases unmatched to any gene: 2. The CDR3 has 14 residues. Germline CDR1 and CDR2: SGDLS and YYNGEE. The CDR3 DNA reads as TGTGCCAGCAGCAGGGGACAGGACACCGGGGAGCTGTTTTTT. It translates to CASSRGQDTGELFF.

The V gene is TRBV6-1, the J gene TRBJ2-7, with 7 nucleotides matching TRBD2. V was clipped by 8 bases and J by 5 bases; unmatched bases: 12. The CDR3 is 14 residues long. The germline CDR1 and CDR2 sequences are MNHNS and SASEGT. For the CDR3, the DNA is TGTGCCAGCGGGACTAAAGGATCCTGGCACGAGCAGTACGTC. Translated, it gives CASGTKGSWHEQYV.

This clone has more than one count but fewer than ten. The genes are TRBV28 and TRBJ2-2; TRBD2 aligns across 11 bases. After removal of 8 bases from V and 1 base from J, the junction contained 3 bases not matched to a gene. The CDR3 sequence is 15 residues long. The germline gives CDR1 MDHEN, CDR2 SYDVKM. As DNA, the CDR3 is TGTGCCAGCCATAGCGGGAGGGGGAACACCGGGGAGCTGTTTTTT. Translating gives CASHSGRGNTGELFF.

CDR3 sequence reads: CASSESGSGANVLTF. The CDR3 DNA follows: TGTGCCAGCAGTGAATCTGGGTCAGGGGCCAACGTCCTGACTTTC. J is TRBJ2-6 and V is TRBV2; D ambiguous. Trimming left V 2 bases short and J 4 bases short, with 9 bases between. The CDR3 has 15 amino acids. Germline loops: CDR1 SNHLY, CDR2 FYNNEI.